These 25 T cell receptor beta chains share one sample of origin, sequenced in a study of cytomegalovirus exposure and HLA in healthy donors. The PCR made use of 60 Vbeta and 13 Jbeta primers. The method was immunoSEQ multiplex PCR; TCRdb's version includes in-frame clones alone and lacks a portion of them. The sample shows 150,000 to 200,000 clones, approximately 82% of them seen only once. Sequenced sample: PBMCs. All receptors derive from a male donor in good health and CMV-seronegative.

This clone appeared a single time. The J gene is TRBJ2-3, the V gene TRBV5-1, with TRBD1 as a possible D gene (5 bases). This CDR3 is 14 amino acids long. Germline V CDR1 and CDR2: SGHRS, YFSETQ. V lost 6 bases and J 1 base, leaving 12 bases between the germline ends. This CDR3 is CASKGVGGTDTQYF. Here the CDR3 DNA reads TGCGCCAGCAAAGGAGTAGGGGGCACAGATACGCAGTATTTT.

This chain connects TRBV2 to TRBJ1-4; D ambiguous. The V gene's germline CDR1 is SNHLY and CDR2 FYNNEI. This CDR3 region has 14 residues. The ends were cut back, 3 bases at V and 7 bases at J, with 12 bases in the middle. The CDR3 reads CASSDGGVREKLFF. The CDR3 nucleotides read TGTGCCAGCAGTGACGGCGGGGTTCGTGAAAAACTGTTTTTT.

In this sample, this clone turned up a few times. CDR3 nucleotide sequence: TGCGCCAGCAGCCCCGGGGATACAGATACGCAGTATTTT. It translates to CASSPGDTDTQYF. The chain has TRBV5-1 and TRBJ2-3, with D possibly being TRBD2 (5 bases). V was pared by 4 bases and J by 3 bases, with 9 bases between. The CDR3 length is 13 residues. The germline V gene encodes CDR1 SGHRS and CDR2 YFSETQ.

A few counts support this clone. The genes are TRBV9 and TRBJ2-7, with 11 bases lining up with TRBD2. CDR3 length equals 16 residues. V lost 4 bases to trimming and J lost 2 bases; unmatched junction nucleotides: 8. Germline V gene lookup returns CDR1 SGDLS and CDR2 YYNGEE. The CDR3 region is CASSPRASGGTYEQYF. CDR3 DNA sequence: TGTGCCAGCAGCCCCCGGGCTAGCGGGGGGACCTACGAGCAGTACTTC.

V gene TRBV7-9 combines with J gene TRBJ2-5, with 7 bases that match TRBD1. Germline V gene data show CDR1 as SEHNR and CDR2 as FQNEAQ (reference sequence). The CDR3 runs 16 residues. Losses at the gene ends were 6 bases for V and 2 bases for J; bases not matched to a gene: 12. The CDR3 region is CASSLLQGTLQETQYF. CDR3 coding DNA: TGTGCCAGCAGTCTCTTACAGGGGACCCTACAAGAGACCCAGTACTTC.

This clone was counted between two and nine times. The chain links TRBV4-1 to TRBJ2-7; TRBD2 matches at 7 bases. The V gene end was trimmed by 2 bases and the J gene end by 5 bases; junction bases not matched to a gene: 15. In germline, CDR1 is MGHRA, CDR2 YSYEKL. CDR3 length: 17 residues. CDR3 nucleotides: TGCGCCAGCAGCCAACCATACGGCGCGGGGGTGGGCGACGAGCAGTACTTC. The encoded protein is CASSQPYGAGVGDEQYF.

V is TRBV5-4 and J is TRBJ1-3; unclear D gene. This CDR3 comprises 14 residues. From germline, CDR1 is SGHNT and CDR2 YYREEE (reference sequence). Deletions cut 0 bases from V and 1 base from J, with 5 bases between. The CDR3 DNA follows: TGTGCCAGCAGCTTGGATAATTCTGGAAACACCATATATTTT. Protein product: CASSLDNSGNTIYF.

The CDR3 bases are TGTGCCAGCAGCTTGGGACAGGGAGTGGACACTGAAGCTTTCTTT. Its protein is CASSLGQGVDTEAFF. The rearrangement links TRBV5-6 to TRBJ1-1; 7 nucleotides agree with TRBD1. The junction had 5 bases not matched to a gene; V was cut back by 0 bases and J by 3 bases. This CDR3 comprises 15 residues. Germline V CDR1 and CDR2: SGHDT, YYEEEE.

The chain couples TRBV29-1 to TRBJ1-2, with TRBD1 identical over 8 bases. CDR3 length equals 16 residues. Per germline, CDR1 SQVTM and CDR2 ANQGSEA. J gave up 5 bases and V 7 bases, and 18 bases lay outside the gene matches. The CDR3 spells CSGQKKRQGLGYGYTF. In nucleotides, the CDR3 is TGCAGCGGACAAAAAAAAAGACAGGGGTTAGGGTATGGCTACACCTTC.

V usage is TRBV25-1 and J usage is TRBJ2-1, with TRBD1 identical over 9 bases. The CDR3 is made up of 14 amino acids. Looked up from germline, CDR1 is MGHDK and CDR2 is SYGVNS. With 7 bases clipped from V and 5 bases from J, the junction kept 6 bases outside the gene matches. CDR3 region: CASTGTGFNNEQFF. In DNA, the CDR3 is TGTGCCAGCACCGGGACAGGGTTCAACAATGAGCAGTTCTTC.

The V call is TRBV28, the J call TRBJ2-7; D possibly corresponds to TRBD1 (5 bases). The ends were cut back, 6 bases at V and 3 bases at J, with 15 bases in the middle. Per the germline V gene, CDR1 is MDHEN and CDR2 is SYDVKM. The CDR3 spans 14 residues. The CDR3 reads CASSLGSQGYEQYF. The CDR3, as DNA: TGTGCCAGCAGCCTAGGATCCCAGGGCTACGAGCAGTACTTC.

The CDR3 DNA sequence: TGTGCCAGCAGCCCCGGACAGGGGGCGAGGACAGATACGCAGTATTTT. Its translation: CASSPGQGARTDTQYF. V gene TRBV11-3 combines with J gene TRBJ2-3; TRBD1 matches at 11 bases. V lost 5 bases, J lost 3 bases, and 7 bases stayed unmatched. From germline, CDR1 is SGHNT and CDR2 YENEEA. The CDR3 covers 16 residues.

The chain couples TRBV27 to TRBJ1-3; tentatively, D is TRBD1 (5 bases). V lost 4 bases and J 0 bases, leaving 10 bases between the germline ends. From germline, CDR1 is MNHEY and CDR2 SMNVEV (reference sequence). This CDR3 comprises 15 residues. The CDR3 region has the DNA TGTGCCAGCAGTTACCAGGGAAGCTCTGGAAACACCATATATTTT. Translated, it gives CASSYQGSSGNTIYF.

The chain joins TRBV18 to TRBJ2-5; tentatively, D is TRBD2 (6 bases). Trimming removed 2 bases from V and 5 bases from J, with 18 bases in between. The length of the CDR3 is 16 residues. CDR1 is KGHSH and CDR2 is LQKENI in the germline V gene. CDR3 in amino acids: CASSPGTPVGGETQYF. Here the CDR3 DNA reads TGTGCCAGCTCACCAGGGACTCCCGTTGGCGGGGAGACCCAGTACTTC.

The chain couples TRBV4-1 to TRBJ2-3; 9 positions match TRBD2. With V trimmed by 0 bases and J by 2 bases, 9 bases remained unmatched. CDR3 length: 18 residues. From germline, CDR1 is MGHRA and CDR2 YSYEKL. CDR3 sequence reads: CASSQDFSSGGLTDTQYF. CDR3 DNA sequence: TGCGCCAGCAGCCAAGATTTCTCCAGCGGGGGGCTCACAGATACGCAGTATTTT.

The genes are TRBV7-8 and TRBJ1-2, with a possible D match to TRBD1 (6 bases). Germline loops: CDR1 SGHVS, CDR2 FQNEAQ. The CDR3 extends over 16 amino acids. V shed 1 base and J shed 3 bases, with 15 bases lying between them. The CDR3 DNA reads as TGTGCCAGCAGCTTAGGGGACACCCGAACCCACTATGGCTACACCTTC. Translated, it gives CASSLGDTRTHYGYTF.

The chain has TRBV7-2 and TRBJ2-1, with 9 bases identical to TRBD1. The trim removed 4 bases at V and 15 bases at J, leaving 7 bases unmatched. The germline V gene encodes CDR1 SGHTA and CDR2 FQGNSA. The CDR3 is 12 amino acids. The CDR3 sequence: CASSSGQGISFF. For the CDR3, the DNA is TGTGCCAGCAGCTCGGGACAGGGTATTTCGTTCTTC.

On this clone itself: Germline is not matched at one junction end, which may reflect a read error. The chain recombines TRBV7-9 with TRBJ1-3; D is ambiguous. The V gene's germline CDR1 is SEHNR and CDR2 FQNEAQ (reference sequence). The CDR3 spans 16 residues. CDR3: CSSSLGLRGSGNTIYF. The CDR3 region has the DNA TGTTCCAGCAGCTTAGGTCTGCGGGGCTCTGGAAACACCATATATTTT. Full variable domain (remainder filled in from reference TRBV7-9 and TRBJ1-3): DTGVSQNPRHKITKRGQNVTFRCDPISEHNRLYWYRQTLGQGPEFLTYFQNEAQLEKSRLLSDRFSAERPKGSFSTLEIQRTEQGDSAMYLCSSSLGLRGSGNTIYFGEGSWLTVV.

The V call is TRBV28, the J call TRBJ2-5, with D perhaps TRBD2 (6 bases). The J call is in doubt because the DNA end fits TRBJ2-7 better. CDR3 length: 12 residues. Germline values: CDR1 MDHEN, CDR2 SYDVKM. The CDR3 here is CASSLAGREQYF. The CDR3 region has the DNA TGTGCCAGCAGTTTGGCGGGGCGCGAGCAGTACTTC.

Note on this clone: The sample holds other DNA sequences that translate to the same CDR3. J is TRBJ2-1 and V is TRBV9; D gene uncertain. The V end was cut by 3 bases, the J end by 7 bases, with 8 bases between. Germline assignment: CDR1 SGDLS and CDR2 YYNGEE. The CDR3 is 12 amino acids. CDR3 protein: CASSAPRNEQFF. CDR3 DNA sequence: TGTGCCAGCAGCGCACCTAGGAATGAGCAGTTCTTC. Full variable domain (remainder filled in from reference TRBV9 and TRBJ2-1): DSGVTQTPKHLITATGQRVTLRCSPRSGDLSVYWYQQSLDQGLQFLIQYYNGEERAKGNILERFSAQQFPDLHSELNLSSLELGDSALYFCASSAPRNEQFFGPGTRLTVL.

This clone has more than one count but fewer than ten. This chain connects TRBV5-1 to TRBJ1-5; D is possibly TRBD1 (5 bases). This CDR3 contains 16 residues. Germline values: CDR1 SGHRS, CDR2 YFSETQ. Trimming removed 0 bases at V and 3 bases at J, with 13 bases between. CDR3 amino acids: CASSLGGGGVNQPQHF. Here the CDR3 DNA reads TGCGCCAGCAGCTTGGGGGGGGGAGGGGTCAATCAGCCCCAGCATTTT.

The chain employs TRBV7-9 and TRBJ1-1, with D uncertain. In germline, CDR1 is SEHNR, CDR2 FQNEAQ (reference sequence). Trimming pared 6 bases from V and 4 bases from J, leaving 9 bases between. The CDR3 runs 12 residues. This CDR3 reads CASRPFGTEAFF. Here the CDR3 DNA reads TGTGCCAGCAGACCTTTCGGCACTGAAGCTTTCTTT.

The rearrangement uses TRBV9 and TRBJ1-2; a weak D match, TRBD1 (6 bases). Germline V gene sequence: CDR1 SGDLS, CDR2 YYNGEE. V was pared by 0 bases and J by 4 bases, with 7 bases between. CDR3 size: 13 residues. CDR3 nucleotides: TGTGCCAGCAGCGTAGAGGGGGTCTATGGCTACACCTTC. Protein product: CASSVEGVYGYTF.

The rearrangement uses TRBV7-2 and TRBJ2-7, with 10 bases fitting TRBD2. Germline CDR1 reads SGHTA; CDR2 reads FQGNSA. The V and J ends lost 7 bases and 2 bases, in that order; junction bases with no gene match: 8. CDR3 size: 15 residues. CDR3 coding DNA: TGTGCCAGCACTGCCCGGACTAGCGGACCCTACGAGCAGTACTTC. It yields the protein CASTARTSGPYEQYF. Variable domain in full (rest from reference TRBV7-2 and TRBJ2-7): GAGVSQSPSNKVTEKGKDVELRCDPISGHTALYWYRQSLGQGLEFLIYFQGNSAPDKSGLPSDRFSAERTGGSVSTLTIQRTQQEDSAVYLCASTARTSGPYEQYFGPGTRLTVT.

This rearrangement joins TRBV5-1 to TRBJ2-3; 8 bases are a match to TRBD2. The CDR3 runs 14 residues. Germline V gives CDR1 SGHRS, CDR2 YFSETQ. The V gene end was trimmed by 2 bases and the J gene end by 5 bases; junction bases not matched to a gene: 4. The CDR3 DNA is TGCGCCAGCAGCTTTAGCGGGGCGGGAGATACGCAGTATTTT. It is translated as CASSFSGAGDTQYF.